Below, one TCR beta chain is given with its context. As yet, its antigen is unknown. Primers: 60 Vbeta forward and 13 Jbeta reverse. TCRdb keeps only in-frame clones here, not all; method: immunoSEQ multiplex PCR. Of 100,000 to 150,000 clones listed, approximately 81% were seen once; the top ten hold around 7.2%. The source of the sample is a study of cytomegalovirus exposure and HLA in healthy donors. General study results and limits: Researchers reported from a later analysis that most CMV-associated TCR beta chains appeared HLA-restricted.

The germline CDR1 and CDR2 sequences are MDHEN and SYDVKM. V was clipped by 3 bases and J by 2 bases, with 9 bases between them. This CDR3 region has 14 residues. The sequencing input was PBMCs. The receptor comes from a male donor in good health and CMV-seronegative. This chain links TRBV28 with TRBJ2-3; D might be TRBD1 (5 bases). The CDR3 spells CASSLSGNTDTQYF. The CDR3 DNA is TGTGCCAGCAGTTTGTCAGGGAACACAGATACGCAGTATTTT.